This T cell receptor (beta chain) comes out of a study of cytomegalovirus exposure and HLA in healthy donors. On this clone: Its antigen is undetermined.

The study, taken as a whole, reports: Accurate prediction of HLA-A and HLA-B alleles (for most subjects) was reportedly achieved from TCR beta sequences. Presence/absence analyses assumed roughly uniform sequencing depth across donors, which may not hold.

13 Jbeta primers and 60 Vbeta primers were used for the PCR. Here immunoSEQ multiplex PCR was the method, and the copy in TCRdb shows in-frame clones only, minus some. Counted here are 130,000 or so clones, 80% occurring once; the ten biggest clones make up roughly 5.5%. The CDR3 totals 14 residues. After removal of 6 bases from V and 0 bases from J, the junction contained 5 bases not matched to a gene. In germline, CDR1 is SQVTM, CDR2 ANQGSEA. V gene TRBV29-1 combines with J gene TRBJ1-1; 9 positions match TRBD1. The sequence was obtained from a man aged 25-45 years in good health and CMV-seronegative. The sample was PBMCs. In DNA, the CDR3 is TGCAGCGTCGAGGGACAGGGTTTGAACACTGAAGCTTTCTTT. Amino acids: CSVEGQGLNTEAFF.